The 27 T cell receptor beta chains below were found in one sample sequenced in a study of T cells in Graves' hyperthyroidism and ophthalmopathy. Amplification targeted TCR beta CDR3 regions from RNA transcripts. First-round RT-PCR of the TCR CDR3 relied on the HTBI primer set. TCRdb recomputed calls from the multiplex PCR reads with MiXCR, one row per CDR3 protein. The repertoire holds approximately 590,000 distinct CDR3 sequences, with more than 15% as singletons. Material for sequencing was blood. These receptors came from a woman in her 30s with Graves' hyperthyroidism.

This clonotype appeared once. The chain links TRBV10-3 to TRBJ1-2, with D unclear. The CDR3 runs 12 residues. Germline CDR1 ENHRY, CDR2 SYGVKD. Trimming cost V 6 bases and J 8 bases, with 13 bases left between them. The DNA for the CDR3 is TGTGCCATCAGAACCGGACTAGCGGGCTACACCTTC. Its protein product is CAIRTGLAGYTF.

This clonotype was recorded a few times. The rearrangement links TRBV9 to TRBJ2-3, with D perhaps TRBD1 or TRBD2 (7 bases each). The CDR3 consists of 13 residues. Germline V gene sequence: CDR1 SGDLS, CDR2 YYNGEE. Trimming stripped 4 bases from V and 9 bases from J, with 15 bases between. CDR3 nucleotides: TGTGCCAGCAGCTCTCAGGGGGAGGGCACGCAGTATTTT. Its translation: CASSSQGEGTQYF.

This clonotype was detected ten times or more. The rearrangement uses TRBV11-2 and TRBJ1-2; no reliable D call. The germline gives CDR1 SGHAT, CDR2 FQNNGV. The V end was cut by 6 bases, the J end by 8 bases, with 10 bases between. There are 11 residues in the CDR3. The CDR3 DNA sequence: TGTGCCAGCAGTGGGTTGAGAGGCTACACCTTC. Encoded protein: CASSGLRGYTF.

This clonotype was counted only a few times. The chain has TRBV14 and TRBJ2-1; 9 positions agree with TRBD2. The CDR3 length is 16 residues. Germline assignment: CDR1 SGHDN and CDR2 FVKESK. V was pared by 1 base and J by 3 bases, with 4 bases of the junction left unmatched. The CDR3 here is CASSQAAGGDYNEQFF. The DNA of the CDR3 is TGTGCCAGCAGCCAAGCTGCGGGAGGGGACTACAATGAGCAGTTCTTC.

The chain links TRBV9 to TRBJ2-2, with 10 bases lining up with TRBD2. V gave up 0 bases and J gave up 7 bases; unmatched junction bases: 12. Germline V CDR1 and CDR2: SGDLS, YYNGEE. CDR3 length equals 18 residues. The CDR3, as DNA: TGTGCCAGCAGCGTAGGCCTCGAGCGGGAGGGCCTCGGCGGGGAGCTGTTTTTT. It codes for CASSVGLEREGLGGELFF.

This clonotype was counted many times. The J gene is TRBJ2-5, the V gene TRBV18; D is uncertain. V was shortened by 3 bases and J by 1 base, with 3 bases between the two germline ends. Germline lookup yields CDR1 KGHSH and CDR2 LQKENI. The CDR3 spans 12 residues. Written as DNA, the CDR3 is TGTGCCAGCTCACCTCGCCAAGAGACCCAGTACTTC. It specifies CASSPRQETQYF.

On this clonotype: Being one base from a much bigger clone, this may be a read error. This chain links TRBV3-1 with TRBJ1-5, with TRBD1 matching over 8 bases. The CDR3 runs 15 residues. CDR1 is LGHDT and CDR2 is YNNKEL in the germline V gene (reference sequence). The CDR3 nucleotides read TGTGCCAGCAGCCAAGGGACAGGGAGCAATCAGCCCCCGCATTTT. Translating gives CASSQGTGSNQPPHF.

This clonotype was recorded at least ten times. The CDR3 loop reads CASSYSREWGEQYF. As DNA, the CDR3 is TGTGCCAGCAGTTACTCGCGCGAGTGGGGCGAGCAGTACTTC. J is TRBJ2-7 and V is TRBV6-6; D gene uncertain. The CDR3 has 14 amino acids. The V end lost 0 bases, the J end lost 6 bases, and 12 bases lay between the germline ends. In germline, CDR1 is MNHNY, CDR2 SVGAGI (reference sequence).

Ten or more counts support this clonotype. V gene TRBV7-2 combines with J gene TRBJ2-7; 11 positions match TRBD1. Germline CDR1 SGHTA, CDR2 FQGNSA. V lost 6 bases and J lost 4; bases outside the gene matches: 8. This CDR3 has 15 residues. CDR3 amino acids: CASSAGTGGLYEQYF. The DNA for the CDR3 is TGTGCCAGCAGTGCCGGGACAGGGGGTTTATACGAGCAGTACTTC.

This clonotype was seen only a few times. The chain joins TRBV9 to TRBJ2-3; D remains unclear. This CDR3 comprises 13 residues. CDR1 and CDR2 from the germline V gene are SGDLS and YYNGEE. The V gene lost 0 bases and the J gene lost 2 bases, with 4 bases spanning the gap. CDR3 sequence reads: CASSVGHTDTQYF. CDR3 DNA: TGTGCCAGCAGCGTAGGCCACACAGATACGCAGTATTTT. The full variable domain, in which reference TRBV9 and TRBJ2-3 provide the parts outside the CDR3, is DSGVTQTPKHLITATGQRVTLRCSPRSGDLSVYWYQQSLDQGLQFLIQYYNGEERAKGNILERFSAQQFPDLHSELNLSSLELGDSALYFCASSVGHTDTQYFGPGTRLTVL.

This clonotype was observed many times. The CDR3 coding sequence is TGTGCCAGCAGCTTCGCGGGAAGGGGCTCCTACAATGAGCAGTTCTTC. Translation: CASSFAGRGSYNEQFF. The chain employs TRBV7-9 and TRBJ2-1; perhaps TRBD2 as D (6 bases). The germline V gene has CDR1 SEHNR and CDR2 FQNEAQ (reference sequence). The CDR3 is 16 amino acids. Trimming shortened V by 3 bases and J by 0 bases, and 12 bases separated the two germline ends. Full variable domain (rest looked up from reference TRBV7-9 and TRBJ2-1): DTGVSQNPRHKITKRGQNVTFRCDPISEHNRLYWYRQTLGQGPEFLTYFQNEAQLEKSRLLSDRFSAERPKGSFSTLEIQRTEQGDSAMYLCASSFAGRGSYNEQFFGPGTRLTVL.

This clonotype has a count of ten or more. The rearrangement joins TRBV28 to TRBJ2-4, with D possibly TRBD1 on 6 matching bases. Trimming stripped 3 bases from V and 6 bases from J, with 15 bases between. CDR3 length equals 15 residues. Germline CDR1 and CDR2: MDHEN and SYDVKM. The CDR3 DNA reads TGTGCCAGCAGTTTGGGGTGGACAGCCGGAAACATTCAGTACTTC. It is translated as CASSLGWTAGNIQYF. Complete variable domain (other parts from reference TRBV28 and TRBJ2-4): DVKVTQSSRYLVKRTGEKVFLECVQDMDHENMFWYRQDPGLGLRLIYFSYDVKMKEKGDIPEGYSVSREKKERFSLILESASTNQTSMYLCASSLGWTAGNIQYFGAGTRLSVL.

This clonotype was seen ten or more times. The chain employs TRBV7-2 and TRBJ1-6, with D possibly being TRBD1 (6 bases). The V end was cut by 5 bases, the J end by 10 bases, with 12 bases between. This CDR3 is built from 13 residues. Germline CDR1 SGHTA, CDR2 FQGNSA. Here the CDR3 reads CASSITGLSPLHF. The CDR3, as DNA: TGTGCCAGCAGCATAACAGGGTTATCACCCCTCCACTTT.

This clonotype was counted between two and nine times. CDR3 nucleotide sequence: TGTGCCAGCAGTGTCTCCTTGAGCACAGATACGCAGTATTTT. Amino acid sequence: CASSVSLSTDTQYF. V and J are TRBV25-1 and TRBJ2-3; D is uncertain. CDR1 MGHDK and CDR2 SYGVNS come from the germline V gene. The CDR3 extends over 14 amino acids. Trimming cost V 4 bases and J 0 bases, with 8 bases left between them.

This clonotype occurred many times. The V and J genes are TRBV27 and TRBJ1-4; TRBD1 matches at 7 bases. The CDR3 is 14 residues long. Germline CDR1 and CDR2: MNHEY and SMNVEV (reference sequence). The V segment lost 3 bases and the J segment 3 bases; nucleotides outside the gene matches: 1. In nucleotides, the CDR3 is TGTGCCAGCAGTTTTGACAGGGCTAATGAAAAACTGTTTTTT. Translation gives CASSFDRANEKLFF.

V is TRBV12-3 or TRBV12-4 and J is TRBJ1-3, with D unclear. Trimming stripped 3 bases from V and 0 bases from J, with 12 bases between. This CDR3 is built from 16 residues. The CDR3 DNA follows: TGTGCCAGCAGTTTGGCGGGGAGCGGCTCTGGAAACACCATATATTTT. It encodes CASSLAGSGSGNTIYF.

This clonotype was seen at least ten times. V and J are TRBV11-3 and TRBJ2-1; D is possibly TRBD2 (6 bases). In germline, CDR1 is SGHNT, CDR2 YENEEA. Trimming took off 0 bases at V and 7 bases at J, with 16 bases between the two ends. This CDR3 contains 16 residues. The CDR3 loop is CASSLDGGTPGNEQFF. The CDR3 bases are TGTGCCAGCAGCTTAGATGGGGGGACTCCGGGGAATGAGCAGTTCTTC.

Ten or more counts support this clonotype. The chain joins TRBV30 to TRBJ2-7; D gene uncertain. Germline V lookup: CDR1 GTSNPN, CDR2 SVGIG (reference sequence). This CDR3 comprises 13 residues. V dropped 2 bases and J dropped 2 bases, with 10 bases sitting between them. CDR3 in amino acids: CAWSRGVTYEQYF. Here the CDR3 DNA reads TGTGCCTGGAGTCGTGGGGTCACCTACGAGCAGTACTTC.

The table lists this clonotype with many counts. This sequence joins TRBV3-1 and TRBJ2-3; 9 nucleotides agree with TRBD2. Germline CDR1 reads LGHDT; CDR2 reads YNNKEL (reference sequence). This CDR3 is built from 16 residues. V dropped 0 bases and J dropped 6; count of bases not matched to a gene: 7. The CDR3 spells CASSQDGGRAHDTQYF. The CDR3 bases are TGTGCCAGCAGCCAAGACGGCGGGAGGGCCCACGATACGCAGTATTTT.

At least ten counts were recorded for this clonotype. The rearrangement joins TRBV20-1 to TRBJ2-2, with D unresolved. This CDR3 comprises 14 residues. V was shortened by 4 bases and J by 5 bases, with 14 bases between the two germline ends. Germline V lookup: CDR1 DFQATT, CDR2 SNEGSKA (reference sequence). As DNA, the CDR3 is TGCAGTGCTATCGACCTGACTGGAACCGGGGAGCTGTTTTTT. Protein sequence: CSAIDLTGTGELFF.

This chain joins TRBV7-2 and TRBJ2-2; D gene ambiguous. The V gene's germline CDR1 is SGHTA and CDR2 FQGNSA. The CDR3 has 12 amino acids. Trimming left V 4 bases short and J 11 bases short, with 11 bases between. In nucleotides, the CDR3 is TGTGCCAGCAGCTCCGGTTTATTAGAGCTGTTTTTT. Translation gives CASSSGLLELFF.

A note on this clonotype: Germline and junction disagree at one end, which may indicate a read error. V is TRBV4-3 and J is TRBJ2-7, with 9 bases fitting TRBD2. Germline lookup yields CDR1 LGHNA and CDR2 YSLEER. The CDR3 length is 15 residues. CDR3 sequence (DNA): TGCGCCAGCAGACGAGCGGGAGGCCGATCTGACGAGCAGTGCTTC. Translated: CASRRAGGRSDEQCF.

The rearrangement links TRBV18 to TRBJ1-3; tentative D call: TRBD1 (5 bases). V was shortened by 3 bases and J by 0 bases, with 15 bases between the two germline ends. The CDR3 consists of 17 residues. The V gene's germline CDR1 is KGHSH and CDR2 LQKENI. As DNA, the CDR3 is TGTGCCAGCTCACCTTCCTCCAGGGACCTCTCTGGAAACACCATATATTTT. This translates into CASSPSSRDLSGNTIYF.

This clonotype was recorded many times. The chain carries TRBV18 and TRBJ2-1; D is unclear. CDR1 and CDR2 from the germline V gene are KGHSH and LQKENI. The V end lost 6 bases, the J end lost 7 bases, and 13 bases lay between the germline ends. The CDR3 totals 13 residues. This CDR3 is CASSPSDLNEQFF. In DNA form, the CDR3 reads TGTGCCAGCTCCCCCTCAGATCTGAATGAGCAGTTCTTC.

This clonotype was seen ten or more times. The chain carries TRBV5-1 and TRBJ1-2, with 8 bases matching TRBD1. This CDR3 contains 14 residues. The germline V gene has CDR1 SGHRS and CDR2 YFSETQ. The V and J ends lost 3 bases and 4 bases, in that order; junction bases with no gene match: 5. In DNA form, the CDR3 reads TGCGCCAGCAGCTCGACAGGGGCCAGCTATGGCTACACCTTC. This encodes CASSSTGASYGYTF.

This clonotype was counted at least ten times. The chain carries TRBV10-3 and TRBJ1-5; D is possibly TRBD1 (5 bases). V lost 11 bases and J lost 0, with 14 bases in between. The CDR3 has 14 amino acids. Germline assignment: CDR1 ENHRY and CDR2 SYGVKD. The CDR3 sequence: CASQGRDSNQPQHF. In DNA form, the CDR3 reads TGTGCCTCCCAGGGCAGAGATAGCAATCAGCCCCAGCATTTT.

This clonotype was counted at least ten times. This chain uses TRBV3-1 with TRBJ2-7; 8 nucleotides line up with TRBD2. Germline V lookup: CDR1 LGHDT, CDR2 YNNKEL (reference sequence). The length of the CDR3 is 14 residues. V lost 1 base and J lost 3; bases outside the gene matches: 2. The CDR3, as DNA: TGTGCCAGCAGCCAAGGGACTAGCATCTACGAGCAGTACTTC. Protein: CASSQGTSIYEQYF.